This T cell receptor beta chain stems from a study of identical twins. Study conclusions and caveats: Reduced insertions were recorded for abundant cord blood beta clonotypes, with no such pattern in memory repertoires.

Germline V lookup: CDR1 LGHDT, CDR2 YNNKEL (reference sequence). The CDR3 runs to 14 residues. Trimming cost V 1 base and J 6 bases, with 10 bases left between them. Concerning this clonotype itself: Its specificity is unknown.

No donor was unhealthy or non-Caucasian. Unique molecular identifiers were present on the cDNA, which also gained a universal primer site by template switching. MiXCR, applied by TCRdb to the 5' RACE reads, yields one record per CDR3 protein. The data contain fewer than 650,000 distinct CDR3 sequences, roughly 6.6% of them singletons. Another study also made use of these data, one on yellow fever vaccine responses in identical twins. From that study: Twins reportedly appeared to share part of their vaccine T cell response while keeping part individual.

This TCR derives from a woman aged 18-35 years in good health. V gene TRBV3-1 combines with J gene TRBJ2-1; D not resolved. Sequenced input: PBMCs. The CDR3 sequence: CASSQGQVSNEQFF. The DNA of the CDR3 is TGTGCCAGCAGCCAAGGTCAGGTCAGCAATGAGCAGTTCTTC.